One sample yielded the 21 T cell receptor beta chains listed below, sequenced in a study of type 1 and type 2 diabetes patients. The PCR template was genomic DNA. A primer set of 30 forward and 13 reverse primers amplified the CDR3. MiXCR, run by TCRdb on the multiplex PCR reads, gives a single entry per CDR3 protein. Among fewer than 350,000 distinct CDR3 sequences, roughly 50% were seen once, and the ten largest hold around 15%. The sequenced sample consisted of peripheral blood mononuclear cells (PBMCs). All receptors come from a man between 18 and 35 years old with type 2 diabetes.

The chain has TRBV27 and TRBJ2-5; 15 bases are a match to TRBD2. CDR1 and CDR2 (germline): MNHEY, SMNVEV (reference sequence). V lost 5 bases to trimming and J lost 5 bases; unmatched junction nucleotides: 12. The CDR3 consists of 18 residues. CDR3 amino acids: CASSPPRGLAGGLETQYF. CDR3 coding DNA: TGTGCCAGCAGTCCACCCCGAGGACTAGCGGGGGGGCTGGAGACCCAGTACTTC.

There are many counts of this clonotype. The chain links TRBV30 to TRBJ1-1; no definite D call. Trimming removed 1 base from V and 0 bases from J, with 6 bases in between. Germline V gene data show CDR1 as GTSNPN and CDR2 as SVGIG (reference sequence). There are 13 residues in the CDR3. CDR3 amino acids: CAWSGNMNTEAFF. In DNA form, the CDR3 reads TGTGCCTGGAGTGGGAATATGAACACTGAAGCTTTCTTT. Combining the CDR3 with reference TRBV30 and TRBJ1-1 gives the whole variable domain SQTIHQWPATLVQPVGSPLSLECTVEGTSNPNLYWYRQAAGRGLQLLFYSVGIGQISSEVPQNLSASRPQDRQFILSSKKLLLSDSGFYLCAWSGNMNTEAFFGQGTRLTVV.

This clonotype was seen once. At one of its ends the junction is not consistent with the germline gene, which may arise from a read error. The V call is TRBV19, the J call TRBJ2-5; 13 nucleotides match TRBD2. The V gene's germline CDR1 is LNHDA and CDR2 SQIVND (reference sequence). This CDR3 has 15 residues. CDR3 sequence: CASSLGLAGVETQCF. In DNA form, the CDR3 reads TGTGCCAGTAGTCTAGGACTAGCGGGGGTTGAGACCCAGTGCTTC. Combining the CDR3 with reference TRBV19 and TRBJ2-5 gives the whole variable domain DGGITQSPKYLFRKEGQNVTLSCEQNLNHDAMYWYRQDPGQGLRLIYYSQIVNDFQKGDIAEGYSVSREKKESFPLTVTSAQKNPTAFYLCASSLGLAGVETQCFGPGTRLLVL.

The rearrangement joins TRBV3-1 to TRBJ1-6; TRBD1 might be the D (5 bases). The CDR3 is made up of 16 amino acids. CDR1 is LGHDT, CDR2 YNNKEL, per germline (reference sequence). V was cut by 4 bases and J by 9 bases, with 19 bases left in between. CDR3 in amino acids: CASSPYPPTVGSPLHF. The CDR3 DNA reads TGTGCCAGCAGCCCGTATCCTCCGACAGTGGGTTCACCCCTCCACTTT.

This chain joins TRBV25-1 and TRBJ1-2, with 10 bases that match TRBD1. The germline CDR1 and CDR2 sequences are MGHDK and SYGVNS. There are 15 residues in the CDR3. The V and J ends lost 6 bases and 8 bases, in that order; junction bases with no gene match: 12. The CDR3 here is CASSPLPGQGGGYTF. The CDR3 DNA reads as TGTGCCAGCAGCCCCTTACCCGGACAGGGGGGAGGCTACACCTTC.

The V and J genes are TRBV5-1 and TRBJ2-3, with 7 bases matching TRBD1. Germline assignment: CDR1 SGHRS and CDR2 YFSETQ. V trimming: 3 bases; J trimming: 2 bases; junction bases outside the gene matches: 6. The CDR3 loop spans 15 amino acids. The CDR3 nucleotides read TGCGCCAGCAGCTCCGCAGGGGGTCTCACAGATACGCAGTATTTT. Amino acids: CASSSAGGLTDTQYF.

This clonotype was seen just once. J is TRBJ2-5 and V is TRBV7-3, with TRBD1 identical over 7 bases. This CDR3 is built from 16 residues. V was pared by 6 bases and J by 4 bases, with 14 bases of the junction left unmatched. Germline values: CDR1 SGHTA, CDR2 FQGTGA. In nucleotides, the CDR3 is TGTGCCAGCAGTGAAGGGGGCACTTCGTGGGGAGAGACCCAGTACTTC. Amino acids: CASSEGGTSWGETQYF.

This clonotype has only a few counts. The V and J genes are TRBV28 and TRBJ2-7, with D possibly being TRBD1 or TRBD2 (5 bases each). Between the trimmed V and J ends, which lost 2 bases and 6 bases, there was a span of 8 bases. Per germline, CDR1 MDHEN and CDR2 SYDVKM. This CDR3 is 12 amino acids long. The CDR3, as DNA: TGTGCCAGCAGTTTAGGGACCTCCGAGCAGTACTTC. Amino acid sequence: CASSLGTSEQYF.

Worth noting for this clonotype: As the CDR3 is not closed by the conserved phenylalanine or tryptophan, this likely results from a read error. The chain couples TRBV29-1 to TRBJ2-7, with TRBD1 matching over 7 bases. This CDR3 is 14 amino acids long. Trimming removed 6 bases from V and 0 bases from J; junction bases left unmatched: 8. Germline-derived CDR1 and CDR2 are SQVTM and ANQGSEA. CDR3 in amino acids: CSVSGTASSYEQYL. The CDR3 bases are TGCAGCGTGTCCGGGACAGCCAGCTCCTACGAGCAGTACCTC.

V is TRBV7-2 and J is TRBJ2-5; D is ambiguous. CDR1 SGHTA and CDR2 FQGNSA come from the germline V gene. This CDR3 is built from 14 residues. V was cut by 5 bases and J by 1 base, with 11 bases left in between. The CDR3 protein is CASSHALLQETQYF. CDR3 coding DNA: TGTGCCAGCAGCCACGCCCTTCTCCAAGAGACCCAGTACTTC.

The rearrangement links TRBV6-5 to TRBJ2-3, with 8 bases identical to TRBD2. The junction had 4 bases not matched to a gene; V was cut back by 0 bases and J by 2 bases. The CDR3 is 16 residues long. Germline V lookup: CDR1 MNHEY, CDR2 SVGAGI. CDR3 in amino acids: CASSYSPGGVTDTQYF. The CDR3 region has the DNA TGTGCCAGCAGTTACTCCCCCGGGGGGGTCACAGATACGCAGTATTTT.

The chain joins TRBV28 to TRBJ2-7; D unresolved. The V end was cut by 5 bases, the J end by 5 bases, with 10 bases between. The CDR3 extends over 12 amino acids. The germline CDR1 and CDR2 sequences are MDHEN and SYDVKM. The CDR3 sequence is CASSGRLNEQYF. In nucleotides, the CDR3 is TGTGCCAGCAGTGGACGGTTGAACGAGCAGTACTTC.

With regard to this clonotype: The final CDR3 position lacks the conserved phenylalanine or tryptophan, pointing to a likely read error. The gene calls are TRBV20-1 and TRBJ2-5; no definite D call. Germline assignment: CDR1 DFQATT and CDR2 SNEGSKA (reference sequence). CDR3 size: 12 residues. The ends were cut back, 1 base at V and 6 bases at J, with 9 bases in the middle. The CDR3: CSARVQSQTQYS. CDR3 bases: TGCAGTGCTAGAGTCCAATCCCAGACCCAGTACTCC.

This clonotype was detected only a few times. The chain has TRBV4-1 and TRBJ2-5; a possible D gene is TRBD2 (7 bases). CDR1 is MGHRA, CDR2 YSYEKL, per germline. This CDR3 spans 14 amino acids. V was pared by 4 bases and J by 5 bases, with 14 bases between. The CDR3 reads CASSPGGGVETQYF. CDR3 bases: TGCGCCAGCAGCCCTGGGGGGGGCGTCGAGACCCAGTACTTC.

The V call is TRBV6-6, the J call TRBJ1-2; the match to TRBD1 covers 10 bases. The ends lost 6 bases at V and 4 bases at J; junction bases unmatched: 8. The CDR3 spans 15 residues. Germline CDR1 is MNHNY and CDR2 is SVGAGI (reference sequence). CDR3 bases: TGTGCCAGCAGATACGGACAGGGGGACCTCTATGGCTACACCTTC. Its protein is CASRYGQGDLYGYTF.

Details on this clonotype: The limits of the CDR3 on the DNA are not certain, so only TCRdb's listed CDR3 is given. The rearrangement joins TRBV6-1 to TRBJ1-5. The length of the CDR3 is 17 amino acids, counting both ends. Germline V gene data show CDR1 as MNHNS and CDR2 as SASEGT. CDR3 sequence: CASSEGRVGYGNQPRHF.

The CDR3 region has the DNA TGTGCCAGCAGTTACCCAATGACAGGCGGGGATTCACCCCTCCACTTT. Translation gives CASSYPMTGGDSPLHF. The chain combines TRBV2 with TRBJ1-6; maybe TRBD1 (6 bases). In germline, CDR1 is SNHLY, CDR2 FYNNEI. The CDR3 totals 16 residues. Trimming stripped 5 bases from V and 8 bases from J, with 19 bases between. Combining the CDR3 with reference TRBV2 and TRBJ1-6 gives the whole variable domain EPEVTQTPSHQVTQMGQEVILRCVPISNHLYFYWYRQILGQKVEFLVSFYNNEISEKSEIFDDQFSVERPDGSNFTLKIRSTKLEDSAMYFCASSYPMTGGDSPLHFGNGTRLTVT.

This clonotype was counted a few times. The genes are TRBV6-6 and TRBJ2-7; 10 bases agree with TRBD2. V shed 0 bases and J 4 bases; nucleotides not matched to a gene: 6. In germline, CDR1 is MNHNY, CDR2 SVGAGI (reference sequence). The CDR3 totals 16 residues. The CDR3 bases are TGTGCCAGCAGTTACTCCCATAGCGGGAGGCTATACGAGCAGTACTTC. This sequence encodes CASSYSHSGRLYEQYF.

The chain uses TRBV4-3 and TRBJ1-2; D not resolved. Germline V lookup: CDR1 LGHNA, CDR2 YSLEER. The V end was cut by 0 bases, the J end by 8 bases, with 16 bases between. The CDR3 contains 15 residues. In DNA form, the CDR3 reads TGCGCCAGCAGCCAAGATATAGGAGGGATAGACGGCTACACCTTC. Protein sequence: CASSQDIGGIDGYTF.

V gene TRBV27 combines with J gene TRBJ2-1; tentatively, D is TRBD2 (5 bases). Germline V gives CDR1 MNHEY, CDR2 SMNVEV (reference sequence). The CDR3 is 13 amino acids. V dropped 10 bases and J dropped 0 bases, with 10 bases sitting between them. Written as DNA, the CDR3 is TGTGCCACCCATGGGAGCTCCTACAATGAGCAGTTCTTC. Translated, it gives CATHGSSYNEQFF.

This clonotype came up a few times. This CDR3 is CASSPRQAYEQYF. CDR3 sequence (DNA): TGTGCCAGCAGCCCTCGTCAGGCCTACGAGCAGTACTTC. The rearrangement uses TRBV11-1 and TRBJ2-7; D gene uncertain. The CDR3 has 13 residues. Per the germline V gene, CDR1 is SGHAT and CDR2 is FQDESV (reference sequence). The V end lost 5 bases, the J end lost 2 bases, and 10 bases lay between the germline ends.